Listed here is a single TCR beta chain. Its antigen is unknown. This specimen comes from a study of shared clonotypes between healthy human individuals. Study-wide background: Donors consisted of two women and a few men between 18 and 49. Study observations and caveats: Sorted-subset samples were not fully sequenced, rarefaction indicated.

The V and J ends lost 2 bases and 5 bases respectively, with 12 bases between them. Germline CDR1 GTSNPN, CDR2 SVGIG (reference sequence). This CDR3 has 13 amino acids. Those who donated were healthy HIV-negative adults, with no recent acute infections or vaccinations reported. There were only Caucasian adults among the donors, and all lived in Nashville, Tennessee. Using immunoSEQ multiplex PCR, the repertoire was profiled, and TCRdb retains in-frame clones only, with some absent. The table shows more than 2 million clones, with 95% occurring only once. The chain has TRBV30 and TRBJ2-5, with D hard to call. The sequenced sample consisted of naive CD4+ T cells sorted from blood. Subset in this sample: CD45RA+ positively selected. The sequence was collected from a man younger than 30 in good health. The CDR3 DNA follows: TGTGCCTGGAGTCCCGGTCCAAAGGAGACCCAGTACTTC. Amino acid sequence: CAWSPGPKETQYF.